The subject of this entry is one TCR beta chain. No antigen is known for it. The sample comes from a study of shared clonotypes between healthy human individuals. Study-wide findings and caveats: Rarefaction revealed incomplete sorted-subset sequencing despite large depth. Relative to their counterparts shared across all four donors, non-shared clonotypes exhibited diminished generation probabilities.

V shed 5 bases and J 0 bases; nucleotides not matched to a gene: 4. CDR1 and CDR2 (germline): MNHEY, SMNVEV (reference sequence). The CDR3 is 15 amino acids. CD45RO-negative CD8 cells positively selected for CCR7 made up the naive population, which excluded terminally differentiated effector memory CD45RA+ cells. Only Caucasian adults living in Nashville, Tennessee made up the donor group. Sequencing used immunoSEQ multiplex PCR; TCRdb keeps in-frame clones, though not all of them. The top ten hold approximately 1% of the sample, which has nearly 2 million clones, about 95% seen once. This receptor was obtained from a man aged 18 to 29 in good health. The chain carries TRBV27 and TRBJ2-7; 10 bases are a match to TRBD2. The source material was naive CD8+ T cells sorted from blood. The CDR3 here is CASSTRTSGSYEQYF. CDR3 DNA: TGTGCCAGCAGTACCAGGACTAGCGGCTCCTACGAGCAGTACTTC.